The present entry profiles one T cell receptor beta chain with its context. The target of this receptor is not known. Qualities for individual bases were not recorded, and no much larger clone is one base off. This specimen belongs to a study of blood T cells in healthy people across ages (dated by TCRdb to 2014 to 2015). Regarding the study in general: In model experiments, roughly one uniquely barcoded TCR beta cDNA molecule per two T cells was captured by template switching. Using deep sequencing normalized with unique cDNA molecular identifiers, the study measured how TCR beta repertoire diversity changes with age. Four age groups were formed from the donors: young (average 16 years), middle-aged (around 37), aged (roughly 56) and long-lived (roughly 88). Using the same blood draw, the study looked at two additional independent replicas of 1 million unique cDNA reads for two donors, one aged 18 to 29 and the other aged 80 or older.

Deletion took 7 bases off V and 3 bases off J, with a span of 17 bases between the germline ends. The CDR3 holds 16 amino acids from the cysteine to the phenylalanine. Only the CDR3 portion is preserved as DNA: 48 bases, with reading frame beginning at the first base. From the germline V gene, CDR1 is SGHRS and CDR2 is YFSETQ. Library preparation used 5' RACE. For sequencing, an Illumina HiSeq 2500 was employed. A second about 7 to 11 cycle PCR used a sample-barcoded 5' primer and a J-beta primer mix. A template-switch 5' adaptor carrying 12 random nucleotides introduced a unique molecular identifier onto each TCR beta cDNA molecule. Each sample yielded at least 3 million CDR3-containing paired-end reads. All of the RNA was converted into first-strand cDNA using the Mint cDNA synthesis kit, with a TRBC-specific oligonucleotide serving as the primer. All cDNA was treated with uracil-DNA glycosylase and then went through a first 18-cycle PCR with the universal primers M1SS and BC2_uni_R. The study's own analysis went as follows. Normalization of each sample was performed by random selection of 1 million high-quality reads, each carrying a distinct molecular identifier. Reads with shared molecular identifiers were discarded instead of being binned into consensus sequences. MiTCR, set to a Q25 quality threshold and the strictest error-elimination algorithm, was used for CDR3 identification, clonotype clustering and error correction. A nonparametric unseen species model with Euler transformation was used to estimate lower-bound total TCR beta diversity. TCRdb took the public reads, trimmed them with fastp at Q25, ran MiXCR for clone calling and kept in-frame beta chains. Rows with a matching CDR3 protein are joined into one entry that keeps the most common DNA and genes. The V and J calls, along with clone size, are taken from TCRdb and not from the paper's own processing. The sample yields roughly 800,000 distinct CDR3 sequences; 20% to 30% were counted once. The leading ten clones occupy under 4.5% of the sample.

The donors were a few dozen Caucasian individuals from Russia, aged 6 to 90 years, who were systemically healthy. Around 10 milliliters of peripheral blood were collected from each donor into EDTA-treated Vacutainer tubes. PBMCs were isolated by Ficoll-Paque density-gradient centrifugation, with at least 6 million obtained per sample. Trizol reagent was used to extract total RNA from the PBMCs, yielding at least 5 micrograms per sample. For every donor, flow cytometry on a PBMC aliquot measured the percentage of naive CD45RAhigh/CD27high T cells. The full study reports these points: Because profiling used bulk unsorted PBMCs, naive and antigen-experienced compartments could not be compared conclusively. The long-lived group showed more naive CD4+ T cells, fewer expanded clones and increased TCR diversity than the aged group, suggesting age selection. Because donor CMV infection status was unknown, age-related changes in expanded clonotypes were potentially confounded. Observed TCR beta diversity per million T cells fell roughly linearly with age, and a significant reduction was already apparent by age roughly 40. A strong correlation was found between observed TCR beta diversity and the percentage of naive T cells measured by flow cytometry. Total diversity estimates from one million sequenced T cells were considered lower bounds and underestimates.

These records were also assigned to another study, of T cells of mothers and their children. Drawing on the second study: Nine systemically healthy Caucasian individuals served as donors, namely three mothers together with their six children. cDNA synthesis consumed the entire amount of extracted RNA, loaded at around 1.5 ug RNA in each 15 ul reaction. In the second PCR, the M1S primer added sample barcodes and 2-4 random nucleotides. More than 9 million TCR beta CDR3 reads were obtained from each mother, and roughly 3 million reads were obtained from each child. In both related and unrelated pairs, thymic selection shapes the output of TCR recombination in a similar way, with inherited differences having only a minor effect. Related mother-child pairs always showed normalized repertoire overlap that was slightly higher than in unrelated mother-child pairs, though the difference was never significant. No persistent microchimeric T cell clones were found, with a detection sensitivity of approximately 100 clones per million clonotypes. Deep NGS was used in the study to compare the TCR beta repertoires of mothers and children and to look for features that separate related mother-child pairs from unrelated individuals. Mothers averaged around 43 +/- 4 years of age and children averaged about 10 +/- 4 years. After adapter ligation was performed with NEBNext reagents, the libraries were sequenced on an Illumina HiSeq 2000 with 100+100 nt paired-end reads. To avoid cross-contamination, the mother libraries and the child libraries were prepared a month apart and sequenced in separate runs. For each donor, between about 500,000 and 2,100,000 distinct TCR beta clonotypes were identified. Naive TCR beta clonotypes were estimated from low-frequency clonotypes matched to each donor's FACS-determined naive share, without sorting.

The chain couples TRBV5-1 to TRBJ1-6; a weak D assignment points to TRBD1 (6 bases agree). This TCR derives from a boy between 10 and 17 years old in good health. Source material: blood. The CDR3 region has the sequence CASRTSQGGYNSPLHF. The nucleotides read TGCGCCAGCCGCACCTCACAGGGAGGCTATAATTCACCCCTCCACTTT.